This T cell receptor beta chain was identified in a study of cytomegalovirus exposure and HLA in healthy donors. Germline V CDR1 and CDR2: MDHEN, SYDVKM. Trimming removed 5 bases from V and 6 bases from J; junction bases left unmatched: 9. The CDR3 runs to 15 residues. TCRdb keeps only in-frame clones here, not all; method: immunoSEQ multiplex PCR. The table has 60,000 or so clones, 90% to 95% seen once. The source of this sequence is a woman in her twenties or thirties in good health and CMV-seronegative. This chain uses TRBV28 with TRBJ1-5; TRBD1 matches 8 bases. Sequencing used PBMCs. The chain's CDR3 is CASSPSQGAIQPQHF. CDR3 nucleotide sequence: TGTGCCAGCAGTCCGTCTCAGGGGGCGATTCAGCCCCAGCATTTT.